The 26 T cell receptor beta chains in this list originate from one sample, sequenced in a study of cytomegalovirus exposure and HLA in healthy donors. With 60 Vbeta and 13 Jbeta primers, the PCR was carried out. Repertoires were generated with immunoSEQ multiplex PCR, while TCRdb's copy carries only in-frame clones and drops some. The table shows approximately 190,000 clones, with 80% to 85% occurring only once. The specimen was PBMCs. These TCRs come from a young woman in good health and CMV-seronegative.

For the CDR3, the DNA is TGTGCCAGCAGCTCACACGACAGGGGGCTGACCTACAATGAGCAGTTCTTC. Encoded protein: CASSSHDRGLTYNEQFF. J is TRBJ2-1 and V is TRBV7-8, with 10 bases aligning to TRBD1. This CDR3 is built from 17 residues. With 4 bases clipped from V and 2 bases from J, the junction kept 8 bases outside the gene matches. From germline, CDR1 is SGHVS and CDR2 FQNEAQ.

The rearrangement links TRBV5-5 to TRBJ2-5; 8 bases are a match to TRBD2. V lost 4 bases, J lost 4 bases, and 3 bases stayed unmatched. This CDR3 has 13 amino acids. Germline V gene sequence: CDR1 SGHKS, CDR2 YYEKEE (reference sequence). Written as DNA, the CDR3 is TGTGCCAGCAGCAGCGGGGGCCGAGAGACCCAGTACTTC. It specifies CASSSGGRETQYF.

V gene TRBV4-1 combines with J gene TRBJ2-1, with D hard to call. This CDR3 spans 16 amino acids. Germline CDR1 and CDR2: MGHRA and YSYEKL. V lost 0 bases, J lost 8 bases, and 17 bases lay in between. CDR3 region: CASSQDIDRLFDEQFF. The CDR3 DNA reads TGCGCCAGCAGCCAAGATATAGATCGACTCTTCGATGAGCAGTTCTTC.

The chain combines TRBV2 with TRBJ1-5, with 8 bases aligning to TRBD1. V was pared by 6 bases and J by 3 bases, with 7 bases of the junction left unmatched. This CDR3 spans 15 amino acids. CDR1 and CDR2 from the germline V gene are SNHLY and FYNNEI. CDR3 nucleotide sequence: TGTGCCAGCAGCGAGGACAGGGTGGCCAATCAGCCCCAGCATTTT. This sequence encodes CASSEDRVANQPQHF. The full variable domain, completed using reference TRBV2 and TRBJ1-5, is EPEVTQTPSHQVTQMGQEVILRCVPISNHLYFYWYRQILGQKVEFLVSFYNNEISEKSEIFDDQFSVERPDGSNFTLKIRSTKLEDSAMYFCASSEDRVANQPQHFGDGTRLSIL.

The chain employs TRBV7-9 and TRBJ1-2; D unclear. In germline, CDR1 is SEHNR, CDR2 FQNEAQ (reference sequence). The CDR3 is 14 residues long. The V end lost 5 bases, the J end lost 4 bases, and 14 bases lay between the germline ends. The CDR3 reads CASSRGVTRYGYTF. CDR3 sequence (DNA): TGTGCCAGCAGCCGCGGGGTTACCCGCTATGGCTACACCTTC.

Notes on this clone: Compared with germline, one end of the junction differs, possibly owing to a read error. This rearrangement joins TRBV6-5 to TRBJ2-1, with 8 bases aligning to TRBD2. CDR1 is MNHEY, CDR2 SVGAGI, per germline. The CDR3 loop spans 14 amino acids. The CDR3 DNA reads TGTGCCAGCAGTGATGCGCCGGGAGGGCGGAAAGTGGTCTTC. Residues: CASSDAPGGRKVVF.

The CDR3 nucleotides read TGTGCCAGCAGCTTGGATACTTATATGAACACTGAAGCTTTCTTT. It encodes CASSLDTYMNTEAFF. V usage is TRBV5-8 and J usage is TRBJ1-1; D unclear. There are 15 residues in the CDR3. The germline CDR1 and CDR2 sequences are SGHTS and YDEGEE. The ends were cut back, 0 bases at V and 0 bases at J, with 9 bases in the middle.

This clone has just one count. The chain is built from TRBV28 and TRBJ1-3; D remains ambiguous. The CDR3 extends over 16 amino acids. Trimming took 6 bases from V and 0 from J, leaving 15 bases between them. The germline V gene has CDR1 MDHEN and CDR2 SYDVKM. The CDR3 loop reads CASRPPGKISGNTIYF. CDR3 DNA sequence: TGTGCCAGCAGACCTCCGGGAAAGATCTCTGGAAACACCATATATTTT.

The CDR3 region has the DNA TGTGCCAGCAGTTTACAAGCGGGGGGGTGCAATGAGCAGTTCTTC. It codes for CASSLQAGGCNEQFF. The gene calls are TRBV27 and TRBJ2-1; 10 nucleotides agree with TRBD2. Losses at the gene ends were 2 bases for V and 6 bases for J; bases not matched to a gene: 4. The CDR3 consists of 15 residues. Germline values: CDR1 MNHEY, CDR2 SMNVEV (reference sequence).

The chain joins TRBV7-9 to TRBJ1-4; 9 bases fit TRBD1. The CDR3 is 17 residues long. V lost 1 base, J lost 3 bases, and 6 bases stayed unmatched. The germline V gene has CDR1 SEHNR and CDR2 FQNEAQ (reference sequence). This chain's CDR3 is CASSLGTGGIANEKLFF. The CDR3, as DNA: TGTGCCAGCAGCTTAGGAACAGGGGGCATAGCTAATGAAAAACTGTTTTTT.

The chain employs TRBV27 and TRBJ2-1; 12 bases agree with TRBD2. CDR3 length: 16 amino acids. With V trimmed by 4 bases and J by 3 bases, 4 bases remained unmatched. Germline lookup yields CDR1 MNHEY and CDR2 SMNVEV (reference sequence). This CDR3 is CASSSTSGSLYNEQFF. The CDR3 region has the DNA TGTGCCAGCAGTTCGACTAGCGGGAGCCTCTACAATGAGCAGTTCTTC.

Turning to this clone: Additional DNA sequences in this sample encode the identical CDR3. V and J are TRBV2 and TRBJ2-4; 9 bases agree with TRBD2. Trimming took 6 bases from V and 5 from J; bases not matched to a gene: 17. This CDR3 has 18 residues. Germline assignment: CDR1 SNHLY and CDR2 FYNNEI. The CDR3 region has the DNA TGTGCCAGCAGGGGCCGGCGGCAGCGGGGGGTGAGCCAAAACATTCAGTACTTC. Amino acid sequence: CASRGRRQRGVSQNIQYF. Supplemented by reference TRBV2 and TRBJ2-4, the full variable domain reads EPEVTQTPSHQVTQMGQEVILRCVPISNHLYFYWYRQILGQKVEFLVSFYNNEISEKSEIFDDQFSVERPDGSNFTLKIRSTKLEDSAMYFCASRGRRQRGVSQNIQYFGAGTRLSVL.

The CDR3 nucleotides are TGCGCCAGCAGCCCGGGGGGTCCCGTCTACGAGCAGTACTTC. It encodes CASSPGGPVYEQYF. This chain joins TRBV4-1 and TRBJ2-7; 7 nucleotides match TRBD2. Germline V gene data show CDR1 as MGHRA and CDR2 as YSYEKL. Trimming took 4 bases from V and 3 from J; bases not matched to a gene: 6. The CDR3 is 14 residues long.

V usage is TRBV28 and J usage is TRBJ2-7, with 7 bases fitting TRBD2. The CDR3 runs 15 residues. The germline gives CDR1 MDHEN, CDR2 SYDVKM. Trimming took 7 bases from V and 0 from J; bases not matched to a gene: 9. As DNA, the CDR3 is TGTGCCAGCACACTAGAAGCGGGACTCTCCTACGAGCAGTACTTC. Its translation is CASTLEAGLSYEQYF.

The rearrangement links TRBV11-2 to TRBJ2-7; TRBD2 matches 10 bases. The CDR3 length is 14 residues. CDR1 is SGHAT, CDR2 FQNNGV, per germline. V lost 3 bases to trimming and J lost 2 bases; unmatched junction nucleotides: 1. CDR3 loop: CASSFTSGTYEQYF. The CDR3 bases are TGTGCCAGCAGCTTTACTAGCGGGACCTACGAGCAGTACTTC. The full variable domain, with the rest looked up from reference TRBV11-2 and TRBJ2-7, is EAGVAQSPRYKIIEKRQSVAFWCNPISGHATLYWYQQILGQGPKLLIQFQNNGVVDDSQLPKDRFSAERLKGVDSTLKIQPAKLEDSAVYLCASSFTSGTYEQYFGPGTRLTVT.

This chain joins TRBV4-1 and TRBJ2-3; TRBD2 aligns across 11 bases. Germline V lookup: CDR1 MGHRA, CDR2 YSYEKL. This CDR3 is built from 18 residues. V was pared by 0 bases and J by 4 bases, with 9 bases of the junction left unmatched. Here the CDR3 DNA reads TGCGCCAGCAGCCAAGATCTAGTGGGTAGCGGGGGGGCAGATACGCAGTATTTT. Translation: CASSQDLVGSGGADTQYF.

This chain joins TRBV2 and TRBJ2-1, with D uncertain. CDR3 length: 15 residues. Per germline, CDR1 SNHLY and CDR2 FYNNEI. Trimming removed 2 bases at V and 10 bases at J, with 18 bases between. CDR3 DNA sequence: TGTGCCAGCAGTGAAACCAGCGTAAAAAGTAGGGAGCAGTTCTTC. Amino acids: CASSETSVKSREQFF.

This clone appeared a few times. The CDR3 loop reads CASSYQDTGDTEAFF. The CDR3 DNA sequence: TGTGCCAGCAGTTACCAGGACACCGGTGACACTGAAGCTTTCTTT. V usage is TRBV6-5 and J usage is TRBJ1-1; tentative D call: TRBD1 (5 bases). Per the germline V gene, CDR1 is MNHEY and CDR2 is SVGAGI. This CDR3 has 15 amino acids. V lost 2 bases and J lost 3, with 13 bases in between.

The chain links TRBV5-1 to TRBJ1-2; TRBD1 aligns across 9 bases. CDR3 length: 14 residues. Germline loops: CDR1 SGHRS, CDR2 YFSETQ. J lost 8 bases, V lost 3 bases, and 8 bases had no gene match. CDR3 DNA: TGCGCCAGCAGCTCGACAGGGGGATTAGGAGGCTACACCTTC. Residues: CASSSTGGLGGYTF.

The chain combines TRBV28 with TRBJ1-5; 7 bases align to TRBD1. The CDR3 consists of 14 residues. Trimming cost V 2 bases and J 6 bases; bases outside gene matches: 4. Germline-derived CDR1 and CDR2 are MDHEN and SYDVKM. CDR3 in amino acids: CASSLLRGAQPQHF. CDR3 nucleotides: TGTGCCAGCAGTTTACTCAGGGGGGCTCAGCCCCAGCATTTT.

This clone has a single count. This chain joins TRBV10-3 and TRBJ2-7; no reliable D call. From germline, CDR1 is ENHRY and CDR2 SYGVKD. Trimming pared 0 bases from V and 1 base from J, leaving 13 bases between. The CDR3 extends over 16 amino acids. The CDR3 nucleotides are TGTGCCATCAGTGAGTCCGACTCCCCGCTTTCCTACGAGCAGTACTTC. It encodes CAISESDSPLSYEQYF.

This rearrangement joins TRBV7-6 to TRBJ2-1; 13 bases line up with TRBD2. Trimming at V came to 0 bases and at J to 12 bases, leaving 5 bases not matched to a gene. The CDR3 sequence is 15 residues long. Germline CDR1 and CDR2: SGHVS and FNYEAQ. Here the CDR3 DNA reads TGTGCCAGCAGCTTAGCCGGGACTAGCGGGACTGGGCAGTTCTTC. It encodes CASSLAGTSGTGQFF.

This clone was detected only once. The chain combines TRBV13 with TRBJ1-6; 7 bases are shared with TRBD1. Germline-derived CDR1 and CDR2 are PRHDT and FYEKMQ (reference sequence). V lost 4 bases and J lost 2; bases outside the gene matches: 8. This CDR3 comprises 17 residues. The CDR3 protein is CASSSGQRPTYNSPLHF. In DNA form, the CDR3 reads TGTGCCAGCAGCTCGGGACAGCGGCCGACCTATAATTCACCCCTCCACTTT.

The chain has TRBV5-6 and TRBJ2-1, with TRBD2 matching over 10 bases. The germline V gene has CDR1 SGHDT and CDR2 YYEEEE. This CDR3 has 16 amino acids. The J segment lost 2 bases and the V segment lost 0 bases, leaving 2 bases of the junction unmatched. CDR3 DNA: TGTGCCAGCAGCTTGGACGGGACTAGCGCCTACAATGAGCAGTTCTTC. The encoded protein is CASSLDGTSAYNEQFF.

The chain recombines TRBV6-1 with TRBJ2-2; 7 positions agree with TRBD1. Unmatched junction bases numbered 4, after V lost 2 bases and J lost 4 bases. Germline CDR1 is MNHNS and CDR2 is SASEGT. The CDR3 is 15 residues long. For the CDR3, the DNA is TGTGCCAGCAGTGAAAAGGGGACAGTCACCGGGGAGCTGTTTTTT. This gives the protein CASSEKGTVTGELFF.

CDR3 coding DNA: TGCGCCAGCAGCTTGGGGCCTAGCGGGGGGGCAGGCATTCAGTACTTC. Amino acids: CASSLGPSGGAGIQYF. The chain joins TRBV5-1 to TRBJ2-4; TRBD2 agrees at 12 bases. Germline lookup yields CDR1 SGHRS and CDR2 YFSETQ. After removal of 0 bases from V and 9 bases from J, the junction contained 7 bases not matched to a gene. The CDR3 sequence is 16 residues long. The full variable domain, in which reference TRBV5-1 and TRBJ2-4 provide the parts outside the CDR3, is KAGVTQTPRYLIKTRGQQVTLSCSPISGHRSVSWYQQTPGQGLQFLFEYFSETQRNKGNFPGRFSGRQFSNSRSEMNVSTLELGDSALYLCASSLGPSGGAGIQYFGAGTRLSVL.